Sequencing of this T cell receptor (beta chain) was carried out in a study of blood T cell repertoires in COVID-19. Here immunoSEQ multiplex PCR was the method, and the copy in TCRdb shows in-frame clones only, minus some. This sample has about 110,000 clones, with less than 85% found just once. V was clipped by 4 bases and J by 8 bases; unmatched bases: 16. Germline V gene data show CDR1 as SGHRS and CDR2 as YFSETQ. There are 17 residues in the CDR3. This TCR was sampled from a woman aged 55-69 years with acute or convalescent COVID-19. The J gene is TRBJ1-4, the V gene TRBV5-1; 8 nucleotides line up with TRBD1. Input material: peripheral blood. The CDR3 region is CASSPTLGTGSDEKLFF. The CDR3 DNA reads TGCGCCAGCAGCCCGACTCTAGGGACAGGTTCGGACGAAAAACTGTTTTTT.